What follows describes a single T cell receptor (beta chain). Its cognate antigen is unknown. This sample was taken from a study of cytomegalovirus exposure and HLA in healthy donors. Study-wide results and caveats: Within an earlier analysis, most TCR beta V segments proved productive either about 87% or about 30% of the time.

Researchers ran the PCR with 60 Vbeta and 13 Jbeta primers. Produced via immunoSEQ multiplex PCR; TCRdb's table is partial and in-frame only. This sample yields about 240,000 clones, of which roughly 73% are seen a single time; approximately 0.47% belongs to the top ten. The receptor comes from a boy younger than 18 in good health and CMV-seronegative. The sample taken for sequencing was PBMCs.

The CDR3 is CASSVGVSLDRNTEAFF. The CDR3 region has the DNA TGTGCCAGCAGCGTAGGAGTATCCCTGGACAGGAACACTGAAGCTTTCTTT. J is TRBJ1-1 and V is TRBV9; D possibly corresponds to TRBD1 (6 bases). In germline, CDR1 is SGDLS, CDR2 YYNGEE. The CDR3 totals 17 residues. V shed 0 bases and J shed 1 base, with 16 bases lying between them. Looking up the rest from reference TRBV9 and TRBJ1-1 gives the full variable domain: DSGVTQTPKHLITATGQRVTLRCSPRSGDLSVYWYQQSLDQGLQFLIQYYNGEERAKGNILERFSAQQFPDLHSELNLSSLELGDSALYFCASSVGVSLDRNTEAFFGQGTRLTVV.